This TCR beta chain was identified in a study of T cell changes during pregnancy in multiple sclerosis. The CDR3 sequence is 18 residues long. Trimming left V 4 bases short and J 5 bases short, with 24 bases between. The germline CDR1 and CDR2 sequences are SGDLS and YYNGEE. Clones were sequenced by immunoSEQ multiplex PCR, and TCRdb holds only the in-frame ones, with some missing. The sample has tens of thousands of clones; 85% to 95% are singletons. The rearrangement links TRBV9 to TRBJ2-2; D may be TRBD1 (6 bases). This TCR came from a female donor with multiple sclerosis, enrolled in a pregnancy study. The source was CD8+ T cells from peripheral blood mononuclear cells, collected before pregnancy. CDR3 residues: CASSPLDVRGSITGELFF. DNA for the CDR3: TGTGCCAGCAGCCCCCTAGACGTAAGGGGGAGTATAACCGGGGAGCTGTTTTTT. Using reference TRBV9 and TRBJ2-2 for the parts outside the CDR3, the full variable domain is DSGVTQTPKHLITATGQRVTLRCSPRSGDLSVYWYQQSLDQGLQFLIQYYNGEERAKGNILERFSAQQFPDLHSELNLSSLELGDSALYFCASSPLDVRGSITGELFFGEGSRLTVL.